This T cell receptor (beta chain) appears in the sequencing data of a study of cytomegalovirus exposure and HLA in healthy donors. Looked up from germline, CDR1 is SGDLS and CDR2 is YYNGEE. Trimming cost V 0 bases and J 6 bases, with 10 bases left between them. The CDR3 totals 15 residues. PCR primers comprised 60 Vbeta and 13 Jbeta primers. The repertoire was sequenced with immunoSEQ multiplex PCR; TCRdb's copy has only in-frame clones and lacks some. This table has 150,000 to 200,000 clones, around 83% appearing once. The sequenced sample consisted of PBMCs. The chain recombines TRBV9 with TRBJ1-6; D is ambiguous. The TCR comes from a man aged 40-55 years in good health and CMV-seropositive. The CDR3 region is CASSVGNYLNSPLHF. Written as DNA, the CDR3 is TGTGCCAGCAGCGTAGGAAACTATCTTAATTCACCCCTCCACTTT. Full variable domain (outside the CDR3, taken from reference TRBV9 and TRBJ1-6): DSGVTQTPKHLITATGQRVTLRCSPRSGDLSVYWYQQSLDQGLQFLIQYYNGEERAKGNILERFSAQQFPDLHSELNLSSLELGDSALYFCASSVGNYLNSPLHFGNGTRLTVT.